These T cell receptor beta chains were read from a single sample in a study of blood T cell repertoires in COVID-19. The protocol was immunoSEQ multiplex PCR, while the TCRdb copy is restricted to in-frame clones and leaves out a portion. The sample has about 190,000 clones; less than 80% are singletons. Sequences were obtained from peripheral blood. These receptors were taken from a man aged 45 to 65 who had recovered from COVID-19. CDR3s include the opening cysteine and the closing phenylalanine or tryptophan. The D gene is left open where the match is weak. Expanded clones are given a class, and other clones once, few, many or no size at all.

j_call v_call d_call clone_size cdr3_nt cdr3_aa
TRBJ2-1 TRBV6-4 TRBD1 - TGTGCCAGCAGTGACGGACAGGGGAGGTTCGAGCAGTTCTTC CASSDGQGRFEQFF
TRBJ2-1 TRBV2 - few TGTGCCAGCAGCCGACAGGCGACTTACAATGAGCAGTTCTTC CASSRQATYNEQFF
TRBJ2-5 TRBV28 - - TGTGCCAGCAGTCCCTGGGCCCGCGGGGCTCGGGAGACCCAGTACTTC CASSPWARGARETQYF
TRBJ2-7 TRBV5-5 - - TGTGCCAGCAGCTTGACGGCGGGGTCCGAGCAGTACTTC CASSLTAGSEQYF
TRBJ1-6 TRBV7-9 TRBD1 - TGTGCCAGCAGCCCACAGGGGGCCGGATCACCCCTCCACTTT CASSPQGAGSPLHF
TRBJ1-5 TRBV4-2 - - TGTGCCAGCAGCCAAGAATACAGGAGATATAGCAATCAGCCCCAGCATTTT CASSQEYRRYSNQPQHF
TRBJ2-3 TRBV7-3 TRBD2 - TGTGCCAGCAGCTTAAAAGCGGGAGCCGCAGATACGCAGTATTTT CASSLKAGAADTQYF
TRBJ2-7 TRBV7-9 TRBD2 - TGTGCCAGCAGCTTGACTAGCGGGAGTTACGAGCAGTACTTC CASSLTSGSYEQYF
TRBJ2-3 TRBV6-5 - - TGTGCCAGCAGCCTCGGGGCAGATACGCAGTATTTT CASSLGADTQYF
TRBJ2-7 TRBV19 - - TGTGCCAGTAGTATTACAGTTTCCTACGAGCAGTACTTC CASSITVSYEQYF
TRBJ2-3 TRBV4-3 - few TGCGCCAGCAGCCTAGGAGGCTGGGCAGATACGCAGTATTTT CASSLGGWADTQYF
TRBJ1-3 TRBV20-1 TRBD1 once TGCAGTGCTAGTCGTGACAGGGGCTCTGGAAACACCATATATTTT CSASRDRGSGNTIYF
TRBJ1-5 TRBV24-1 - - TGTGCCACCGGAACAGGGTACAATCAGCCCCAGCATTTT CATGTGYNQPQHF
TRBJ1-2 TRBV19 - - TGTGCCAGTCAAAACACAGGTTTGGATGGCTACACCTTC CASQNTGLDGYTF
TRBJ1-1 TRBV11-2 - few TGTGCCAGCAGCTTAGCCGCGCAGACAGTGAACACTGAAGCTTTCTTT CASSLAAQTVNTEAFF
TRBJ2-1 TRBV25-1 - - TGTGCCAGCAGTGAATCAGGGTGGAGTAACGGGCAGTTCTTC CASSESGWSNGQFF
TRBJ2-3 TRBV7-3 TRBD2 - TGTGCCAGCAGCTTCGCCGGGACTAGCGGGAGCACAGATACGCAGTATTTT CASSFAGTSGSTDTQYF